The 11 T cell receptor beta chains reported below all come from one sample, sequenced in a study of control samples from healthy donors and cancer patients. The assay was immunoSEQ multiplex PCR, and TCRdb's table has in-frame clones only and misses some. The data hold 150,000 to 200,000 clones, with 85% to 90% observed a single time. Sequenced material: blood. The receptors stem from a man aged 18 to 29 in good health.

This rearrangement joins TRBV7-2 to TRBJ2-7, with 7 bases aligning to TRBD2. Germline trimming cut 7 bases from V and 0 bases from J; bases unmatched to any gene: 12. The germline gives CDR1 SGHTA, CDR2 FQGNSA. The CDR3 has 16 amino acids. As DNA, the CDR3 is TGTGCCAGCACCGTGGGGGGTAAGCGGGGCTCCTACGAGCAGTACTTC. Protein sequence: CASTVGGKRGSYEQYF.

The chain couples TRBV7-9 to TRBJ2-7; no firm D call. V was cut by 1 base and J by 10 bases, with 11 bases left in between. CDR3 size: 12 residues. The germline V gene encodes CDR1 SEHNR and CDR2 FQNEAQ (reference sequence). DNA of the CDR3: TGTGCCAGCAGCTTAGAACACAACAACCAGTACTTC. Protein: CASSLEHNNQYF.

The chain uses TRBV6-5 and TRBJ2-1, with TRBD1 matching over 11 bases. This CDR3 spans 15 amino acids. The germline V gene encodes CDR1 MNHEY and CDR2 SVGAGI. Trimming at V came to 6 bases and at J to 9 bases, leaving 10 bases not matched to a gene. CDR3 protein: CASRPGTGGISEQFF. DNA of the CDR3: TGTGCCAGCAGACCCGGGACAGGGGGAATCAGTGAGCAGTTCTTC.

To note about this clone: At one end, the junction sequence differs from germline, possibly due to a read error. The V gene is TRBV6-1, the J gene TRBJ1-1; possible D gene TRBD1, 5 bases. Per the germline V gene, CDR1 is MNHNS and CDR2 is SASEGT. The CDR3 is 16 amino acids. CDR3 in amino acids: CASSEARGRMNTEAFF. CDR3 nucleotide sequence: TGTGCCAGCAGCGAAGCAAGGGGCCGGATGAACACTGAAGCTTTCTTT.

The chain links TRBV15 to TRBJ2-2; possibly TRBD2 for D (5 bases). V was pared by 9 bases and J by 8 bases, with 10 bases between. CDR3 length equals 11 residues. Per germline, CDR1 LNHNV and CDR2 YYDKDF (reference sequence). The CDR3 sequence is CATPSGGELFF. For the CDR3, the DNA is TGTGCCACACCTTCGGGGGGGGAGCTGTTTTTT.

The V gene is TRBV6-6, the J gene TRBJ2-3, with D hard to call. Germline V CDR1 and CDR2: MNHNY, SVGAGI (reference sequence). The CDR3 runs 11 residues. V was shortened by 6 bases and J by 3 bases, with 4 bases between the two germline ends. This CDR3 reads CASRQTDTQYF. CDR3 bases: TGTGCCAGCAGGCAAACAGATACGCAGTATTTT.

V usage is TRBV6-2 or TRBV6-3 and J usage is TRBJ2-7; no clear D gene. The CDR3 loop spans 15 amino acids. Germline assignment: CDR1 MNHEY and CDR2 SVGEGT. Trimming shortened V by 4 bases and J by 2 bases, and 15 bases separated the two germline ends. CDR3: CASSSPVNSAYEQYF. In nucleotides, the CDR3 is TGTGCCAGCAGTTCCCCAGTTAATTCCGCCTACGAGCAGTACTTC.

V gene TRBV5-6 combines with J gene TRBJ2-3; D remains ambiguous. Germline CDR1 and CDR2: SGHDT and YYEEEE. There are 12 residues in the CDR3. The V end lost 2 bases, the J end lost 0 bases, and 1 base lay between the germline ends. In DNA, the CDR3 is TGTGCCAGCAGCTTTAGCACAGATACGCAGTATTTT. Protein product: CASSFSTDTQYF.

In DNA, the CDR3 is TGTGCCAGTAGTATCCCGGGGTACGGCTACAATGAGCAGTTCTTC. Protein product: CASSIPGYGYNEQFF. The rearrangement links TRBV19 to TRBJ2-1; tentative D call: TRBD2 (5 bases). This CDR3 has 15 residues. The V gene's germline CDR1 is LNHDA and CDR2 SQIVND (reference sequence). Deletions cut 3 bases from V and 3 bases from J, with 12 bases between.

This chain joins TRBV28 and TRBJ2-5; D gene uncertain. Between the trimmed V and J ends, which lost 5 bases and 5 bases, there was a span of 12 bases. This CDR3 region has 13 residues. Per the germline V gene, CDR1 is MDHEN and CDR2 is SYDVKM. DNA of the CDR3: TGTGCCAGCAGTAGAGAGAACCGGGAGACCCAGTACTTC. It encodes CASSRENRETQYF.

This chain links TRBV7-8 with TRBJ2-5; 10 bases line up with TRBD2. V was pared by 4 bases and J by 5 bases, with 4 bases of the junction left unmatched. Germline V gene data show CDR1 as SGHVS and CDR2 as FQNEAQ. The CDR3 extends over 14 amino acids. The DNA of the CDR3 is TGTGCCAGCAGCTCTAGCGGGGGTTACGAGACCCAGTACTTC. Protein: CASSSSGGYETQYF.